This is a list of T cell receptor beta chains from one sample in a study of CD8+CD57+ T cells in acquired aplastic anemia. TCRdb processed the reads anew with MiXCR; each CDR3 protein has one entry. This sample has 170,000 or so distinct CDR3 sequences; roughly 65% occur once, and the top ten carry 40% to 50%. The sequencing input was sorted CD4+, CD8+, or CD8+CD57+ T cells (not recorded which) from PBMCs. The source of these receptors is a human donor with aplastic anemia. Both conserved end residues are part of each CDR3. Each record gives: J gene, D gene, clone size, V gene, CDR3 DNA, CDR3 protein. D genes are given only for firm matches. The size entry is marked missing in some rows and otherwise reads once, few, many or a size class.

TRBJ2-1,.,.,TRBV2,TGTGCCAGCAGTTTCTATGACGGAAACAATGAGCAGTTCTTC,CASSFYDGNNEQFF
TRBJ1-1,.,.,TRBV20-1,TGCAGTGCTAGTCCACGACGGGGTTACACTGAAGCTTTCTTT,CSASPRRGYTEAFF
TRBJ1-2,TRBD1,few,TRBV7-8,TGTGCCAGCAGTCTTACAGGGGAAGGCTACACCTTC,CASSLTGEGYTF
TRBJ2-1,TRBD1,many,TRBV11-2,TGTGCCAGCAGCTTGCACAGGGGGCGCATGGTCTACAATGAGCAGTTCTTC,CASSLHRGRMVYNEQFF
TRBJ1-4,TRBD1,.,TRBV7-8,TGTGCCAGCAGCTTTATGCAGGGGGGAAATGAAAAACTGTTTTTT,CASSFMQGGNEKLFF
TRBJ2-3,.,.,TRBV7-2,TGTGCCAGCAGCTTAGCTTACGGGTCAGATACGCAGTATTTT,CASSLAYGSDTQYF
TRBJ1-3,.,few,TRBV10-3,TGTGCCATCAGGGGGGCTGGAAACACCATATATTTT,CAIRGAGNTIYF
TRBJ2-3,.,many,TRBV19,TGTGCCAGTAGTATATTTCAGACAGCCGATAGCACAGATACGCAGTATTTT,CASSIFQTADSTDTQYF
TRBJ2-7,.,.,TRBV7-9,TGTGCCAGCAGCTTAGCATCAGCTACCTCATCCTACGAGCAGTACTTC,CASSLASATSSYEQYF
TRBJ1-2,.,.,TRBV2,TGTGCCAGCAGTGAAGCGACCAGCTGGATGGGCTACACCTTC,CASSEATSWMGYTF
TRBJ2-2,.,many,TRBV27,TGTGCCAGCAGTTTAGCACAGATCACCGGGGAGCTGTTTTTT,CASSLAQITGELFF
TRBJ1-4,.,.,TRBV30,TGTGCCTGGAGTAGGGGTAACGAAAAACTGTTTTTT,CAWSRGNEKLFF
TRBJ2-3,.,.,TRBV5-4,TGTGCCAGCACGCCGATGGGGGCGGGCACAGATACGCAGTATTTT,CASTPMGAGTDTQYF
TRBJ1-1,.,many,TRBV6-1,TGTGCCAGCAGTGAAGGGCGAATGAACACTGAAGCTTTCTTT,CASSEGRMNTEAFF
TRBJ2-5,.,.,TRBV7-2,TGTGCCAGCAGCTTAGGCCGCTTTGGCGGGGCATACCAAGAGACCCAGTACTTC,CASSLGRFGGAYQETQYF
TRBJ1-6,.,.,TRBV4-1,TGCGCCAGCAGCCAAGGAGGGTTCACCCTCCACTTT,CASSQGGFTLHF
TRBJ2-5,.,once,TRBV9,TGTGCCAGCAGCGACCCTTACAGGGAAGAGACCCAGTACTTC,CASSDPYREETQYF
TRBJ2-5,.,.,TRBV9,TGTGCCAGCAGCGTATGGGGGGCCGGAGAGACCCAGTACTTC,CASSVWGAGETQYF
TRBJ2-7,TRBD2,.,TRBV25-1,TGTGCCAGCAGGGCGACTAGCGGGAGAATCGACGAGCAGTACTTC,CASRATSGRIDEQYF
TRBJ2-1,TRBD2,.,TRBV7-9,TGTGCCAGCAGCTATCTAGCGGGGGCCTGGAATGAGCAGTTCTTC,CASSYLAGAWNEQFF
TRBJ2-3,.,.,TRBV5-4,TGTGCCAGCAGCGCCGACGGGTACACCTATTATTTT,CASSADGYTYYF
TRBJ1-6,.,.,TRBV5-1,TGCGCCAGCAGCGTGACAGGAGATAATTCACCCCTCCACTTT,CASSVTGDNSPLHF